The TCR beta chain described here comes from a study of cytomegalovirus exposure and HLA in healthy donors (dated by TCRdb to between 2016 and 2019). In terms of the full investigation: An earlier analysis of approximately 640 of the donors reported more than 250 Gb of sequence data and 117 million unique TCR beta sequences from around 200 million T cells. A later analysis re-analyzed previously published TCR beta repertoires from several hundred donors and added high-resolution HLA genotyping to study TCR occurrence patterns. HLA typing included class I and class II loci at four-digit resolution. The study combined high-throughput TCR immunosequencing, statistical association of individual TCRs with disease status, and machine learning to predict cytomegalovirus infection status. Among the roughly 400 genotyped donors, approximately 81% belonged to the genetic ancestry cluster associated with self-reported Caucasian donors. Rather than using new phenotypic data, the later analysis identified candidate immune exposures from TCR beta sequences and from how often those sequences occurred across donors. Along with the roughly 670-subject first cohort, a separate validation cohort of approximately 110 different subjects was used. On average, roughly 200,000 unique TCR beta nucleotide sequences were sequenced per donor among 398 genotyped donors of the cohort, with roughly a sixth of those sequences being non-productive. The aim of the study was to test whether cataloging public T cell receptors could identify signatures of past pathogen exposure. The study profiled the T cell repertoires of 666 subjects by immunosequencing and related them to cytomegalovirus serostatus. A few DR-DQ haplotypes were treated as single units for association and clustering because of strong linkage in the cohort. Every discovery cohort repertoire had been produced on one sequencing platform. Typing coverage varied by locus: about 620-630 donors for A, B, C, DRB1 and DQB1; roughly 520 for DQA1; more than 600 for DPA1; approximately 490 for DPB1. Donor age, sex, ethnicity and CMV serostatus were compiled together with the repertoire data. In a later genetic analysis, genome-wide SNP genotypes for about 65% of the roughly 670 donors were used, and that subset was treated as a discovery cohort. An earlier analysis of 587 of the donors used high-throughput TCR beta sequencing to judge whether each TCR beta V gene segment behaved as functional or pseudogenic. An early release covering roughly 640 HLA-typed donors comprised about 310 gigabases of sequencing data and some 79 million unique TCR sequences.

In total, 600 or so healthy bone marrow donors made up the cohort. All cohort members were sampled while nominally healthy, although unrecorded immune exposures were likely present. The donor tested CMV seropositive, placing the donor among the 289 seropositive members of the cohort. Every donor gave a peripheral blood sample, and the peripheral blood mononuclear cells from that sample were used for TCR beta sequencing. Genomic DNA was extracted from the blood cell samples with the Qiagen DNeasy Blood Extraction Kit. Turning to this clone: There is no known antigen for this receptor. Nothing much larger sits one base from this clone, and base qualities are not available.

The protocol used for the library was the immunoSEQ multiplex PCR assay. For the multiplex PCR, a mixture combining 60 forward primers for TCR Vbeta segments and 13 reverse primers for TCR Jbeta segments was used. The CDR3 region of rearranged TCR beta genes was amplified from genomic DNA by a multiplex PCR assay. On the Illumina HiSeq System, the amplified TCR beta libraries were sequenced as 87-base-pair reads. As for how the authors treated the data: In a later analysis, around 80 million unique TCR beta chains were counted across the 500 to 850 repertoires, and some 10 million of these chains were shared by at least two donors. Raw reads were error-corrected and collapsed into unique sequences with a nearest-neighbor algorithm that merged closely related sequences to remove PCR and sequencing errors. V, D and J gene segments were assigned by aligning CDR3 sequences to IMGT reference sequences. For a sequence to be retained, at least a six-nucleotide match to both a V gene segment and a J gene segment was required. A rearrangement counted as productive if the CDR3 had no stop codons and remained in frame with V and J, and every other rearrangement counted as non-productive. Following IMGT convention, CDR3 was defined as the stretch from the second conserved V-encoded cysteine up to the conserved J-encoded phenylalanine. The earlier analysis of about 610 of the donors excluded sequences that lacked an unambiguous match to a single V gene segment. In an earlier analysis of approximately 550 of the donors, V segments were called functional above 56.7% productive rearrangements and were called segregating when the between-donor standard deviation exceeded 5%. To diagnose cytomegalovirus status from the catalog of TCR beta chain sequences, a statistical classification framework was built. A later analysis assigned V and J genes by comparing TCR nucleotide sequences with IMGT/GENE-DB human TR gene sequences. In a later analysis, CDR3 sequences and most-parsimonious VDJ recombination scenarios were assigned using the TCRdist pipeline. A later analysis defined each TCR beta chain by its CDR3 amino acid sequence plus V-gene family, and excluded reads lacking a unique V-gene family. As a way to deal with suspected cross-contamination and a sequencing artifact, a later analysis dropped roughly 620 nucleotide sequences that were highly shared and had low generation probability. In a later analysis, a clonal expansion index was calculated for each public chain from normalized within-repertoire ranks of inferred template counts. In a later analysis, generation probabilities were computed using a VDJ recombination model fitted to out-of-frame rearrangements, and the results were checked against IGoR. A later analysis scored TCR-TCR, TCR-HLA and TCR-CMV co-occurrence with hypergeometric tests, applying a repertoire-size bias correction to TCR pairs. A later analysis estimated false discovery rates by permuting HLA or CMV assignments 20 times. In a later analysis, co-occurring TCRs were grouped using DBSCAN, with TCRdist sequence similarity added in when clustering inside HLA-allele-positive subsets. Repertoires with fewer than 30,000 or more than 120,000 public chains, plus five repertoires with anomalous nucleotide sharing, were excluded from co-occurrence clustering. TCRdb holds this immuneACCESS table with in-frame rearrangements only. Some clones are missing; in checked studies, unresolved V genes explain under half, and the rest has no known cause. V and J calls and clone size are copied from that table; D and trimming were computed from the DNA. The sample data list over 150,000 clones, and 60% to 80% of these were observed just once. About 3.8% of the sample belongs to the ten largest clones.

Clipping removes 6 bases from V and 10 bases from J, with 9 as the unmatched junction base count. The CDR3 has 15 amino acids, counting the end cysteine and phenylalanine. CDR3 DNA is the only sequence kept; it has 45 bases, read in frame from the first base. Sequences ENHRY (CDR1) and SYGVKD (CDR2) are obtained from the germline V gene. What the research found in general, with its limitations: A later genetic analysis reported fewer N-insertions in productive TCRs among donors in an Asian-associated ancestry cluster than the approximately 670-donor mean. In a later analysis, over 15,000 TCR beta sequences were associated with specific HLA alleles at a false discovery rate of 0.05. CMV serostatus was the only immune exposure information available for the cohort. In an earlier analysis of around 500 of the donors, most TCR beta V segments appeared in productive rearrangements about 87% or about 30% of the time, broadly matching IMGT annotations. While some public TCRs were present in many individuals, most TCR sequences turned up only very rarely across donors. The classifier was reported to diagnose cytomegalovirus status with high specificity and sensitivity in both the original cohort and the validation cohort. A later analysis found that TCR association rates varied across HLA loci, with DRB1 alleles showing the most associated TCRs and HLA-C alleles the fewest. A cluster of highly shared sequence variants was judged likely to represent a technical artifact of the sequencing pipeline. When HLA alleles, especially DR and DQ, strongly co-occurred, attributing TCR associations to individual alleles was difficult. V-gene and J-gene trimming of TCR beta chains was associated with a missense DCLRE1C variant in a later genetic analysis, and the association was replicated in an independent cohort. In a later analysis, most CMV-associated TCR beta chains were found to appear HLA-restricted, with HLA associations seemingly driven largely by CMV exposure. The study gave a list of around 170 TCR beta chains associated with cytomegalovirus. The cohort was sequenced for TCR beta chains only, and without alpha or paired-chain data the features that could be detected were limited. A further reported finding was that TCR beta sequences accurately predicted the HLA-A and HLA-B alleles for most subjects in the first cohort. Because counts were too low, fewer than 20 rarely observed V segments, including chromosome 9 orphons, were excluded from the earlier analysis of a few hundred of the donors. Linkage disequilibrium might explain the correlated functional status among segregating V segments, but an unknown experimental factor could not be excluded. In a later analysis, HLA-associated TCR beta chains were found to be more clonally expanded and to have lower generation probabilities than equally common non-associated chains. A later analysis reported that several top co-occurrence clusters appeared linked to parvovirus B19, influenza, CMV and Epstein-Barr virus. The presence/absence analyses assumed that sequencing depth was roughly uniform across donors, and that assumption may not be true. In vitro tests confirmed that a few of the cytomegalovirus-associated TCR beta chains recognize cytomegalovirus antigens. Some IMGT-functional V segments, including TRBV6-2 and TRBV6-3, could not be distinguished by the 87-base-pair reads and were therefore excluded. HLA typing was unavailable for some donors at each locus, so association tests used only the typed subset. The authors suggested that the approach could potentially be generalized to other disease states and immunological phenotypes.

The sequence is built from TRBV10-3 and TRBJ1-6; 10 bases in the junction line up with TRBD1. Sequences were obtained from PBMCs. This TCR came from a man aged 30-40 years in good health and CMV-seropositive. The CDR3 reads as follows: CAIRGTGVDFSPLHF. The DNA reads as follows: TGTGCCATCAGAGGGACAGGGGTAGACTTCTCACCCCTCCACTTT.